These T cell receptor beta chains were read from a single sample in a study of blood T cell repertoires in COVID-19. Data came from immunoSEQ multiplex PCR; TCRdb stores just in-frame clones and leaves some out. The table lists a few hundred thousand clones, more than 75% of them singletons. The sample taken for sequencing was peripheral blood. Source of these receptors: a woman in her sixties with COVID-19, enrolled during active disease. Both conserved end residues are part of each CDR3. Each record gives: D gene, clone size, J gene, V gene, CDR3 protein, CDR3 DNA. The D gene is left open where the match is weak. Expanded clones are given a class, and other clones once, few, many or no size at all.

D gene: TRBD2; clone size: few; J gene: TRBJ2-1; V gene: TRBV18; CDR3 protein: CASSLAGGSYNEQFF; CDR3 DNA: TGTGCCAGCTCACTAGCGGGAGGGTCCTACAATGAGCAGTTCTTC
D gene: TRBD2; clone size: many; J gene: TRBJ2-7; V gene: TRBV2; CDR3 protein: CASSERLAAAYEQYF; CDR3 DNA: TGTGCCAGCAGTGAACGTCTAGCGGCTGCCTACGAGCAGTACTTC
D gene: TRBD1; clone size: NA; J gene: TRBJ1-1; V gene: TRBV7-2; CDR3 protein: CASSPGQGQPNTEAFF; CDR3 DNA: TGTGCCAGCAGCCCGGGACAGGGGCAGCCTAACACTGAAGCTTTCTTT
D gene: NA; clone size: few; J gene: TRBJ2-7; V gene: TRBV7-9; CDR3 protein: CASSPFQRADYEQYF; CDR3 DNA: TGTGCCAGCAGCCCCTTCCAGCGGGCAGACTACGAGCAGTACTTC
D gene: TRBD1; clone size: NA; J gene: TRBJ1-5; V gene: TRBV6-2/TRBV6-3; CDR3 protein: CASSSGTVPNSNQPQHF; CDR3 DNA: TGTGCCAGCAGTTCCGGGACAGTACCGAATAGCAATCAGCCCCAGCATTTT
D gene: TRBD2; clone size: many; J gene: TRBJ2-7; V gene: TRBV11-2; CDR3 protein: CASTQGLAGGYEQYF; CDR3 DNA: TGTGCCAGCACCCAGGGGCTAGCGGGAGGCTACGAGCAGTACTTC
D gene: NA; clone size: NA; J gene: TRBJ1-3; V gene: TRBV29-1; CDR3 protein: CSGAGAGNTIYF; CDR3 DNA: TGCAGCGGAGCGGGGGCCGGAAACACCATATATTTT
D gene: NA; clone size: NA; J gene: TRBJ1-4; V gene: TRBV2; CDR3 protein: CASSLGVEEKLFF; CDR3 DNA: TGTGCCAGCAGCTTAGGGGTGGAGGAAAAACTGTTTTTT
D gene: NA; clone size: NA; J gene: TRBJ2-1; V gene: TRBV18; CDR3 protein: CASSPMTTGEQFF; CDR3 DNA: TGTGCCAGCTCACCCATGACGACCGGGGAGCAGTTCTTC
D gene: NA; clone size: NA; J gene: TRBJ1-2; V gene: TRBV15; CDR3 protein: CATSRDGADGYTF; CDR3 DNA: TGTGCCACCAGCAGAGATGGAGCTGATGGCTACACCTTC
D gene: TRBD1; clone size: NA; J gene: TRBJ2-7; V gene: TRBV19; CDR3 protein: CASSKLRGRFYEQYF; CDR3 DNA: TGTGCCAGTAGTAAATTAAGGGGGCGGTTCTACGAGCAGTACTTC
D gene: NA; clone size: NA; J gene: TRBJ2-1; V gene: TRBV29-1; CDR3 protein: CSVDGSQHQSSYNEQFF; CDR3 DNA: TGCAGCGTTGATGGGAGCCAGCATCAGAGCTCCTACAATGAGCAGTTCTTC
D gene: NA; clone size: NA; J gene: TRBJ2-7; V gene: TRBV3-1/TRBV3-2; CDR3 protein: CASSQDLSRDEQYF; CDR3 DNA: TGTGCCAGCAGCCAAGATCTGAGCCGGGACGAGCAGTACTTC
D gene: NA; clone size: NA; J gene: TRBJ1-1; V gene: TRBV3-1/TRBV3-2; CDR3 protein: CASSQARFGASEAFF; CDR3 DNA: TGTGCCAGCAGCCAAGCTCGATTTGGAGCTTCTGAAGCTTTCTTT
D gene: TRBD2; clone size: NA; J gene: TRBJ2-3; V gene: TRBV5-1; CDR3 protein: CASKGLAGSTDTQYF; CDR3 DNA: TGCGCCAGTAAGGGACTAGCGGGAAGCACAGATACGCAGTATTTT
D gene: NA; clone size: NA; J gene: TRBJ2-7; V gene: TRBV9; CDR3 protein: CASSATIRRTGSDEQYF; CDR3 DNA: TGTGCCAGCAGCGCGACGATCCGACGGACTGGAAGCGACGAGCAGTACTTC
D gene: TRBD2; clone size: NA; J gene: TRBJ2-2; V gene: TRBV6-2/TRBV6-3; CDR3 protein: CASSYGLAGTNTGELFF; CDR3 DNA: TGTGCCAGCAGTTACGGGCTAGCGGGTACGAACACCGGGGAGCTGTTTTTT
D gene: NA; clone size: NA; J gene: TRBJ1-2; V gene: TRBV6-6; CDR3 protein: CASSYSSRGVRGYTF; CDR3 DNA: TGTGCCAGCAGTTACTCGTCCAGGGGTGTTCGGGGCTACACCTTC
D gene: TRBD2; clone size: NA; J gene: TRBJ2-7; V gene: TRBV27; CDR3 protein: CASSLSSGSSYEQYF; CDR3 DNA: TGTGCCAGCAGTTTATCGAGCGGGAGCTCCTACGAGCAGTACTTC
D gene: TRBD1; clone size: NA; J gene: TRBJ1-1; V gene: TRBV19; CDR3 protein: CASSLQGARGTEAFF; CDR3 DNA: TGTGCCAGTAGTTTACAGGGGGCGCGGGGCACTGAAGCTTTCTTT
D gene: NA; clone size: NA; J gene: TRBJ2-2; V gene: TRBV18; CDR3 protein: CASSPAGQEAGELFF; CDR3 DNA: TGTGCCAGCTCACCGGCAGGGCAAGAGGCCGGGGAGCTGTTTTTT
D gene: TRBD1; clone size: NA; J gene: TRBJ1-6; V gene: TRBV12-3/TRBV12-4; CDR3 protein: CASRRQGNSPLHF; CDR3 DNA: TGTGCCAGCAGGCGACAGGGGAATTCACCCCTCCACTTT
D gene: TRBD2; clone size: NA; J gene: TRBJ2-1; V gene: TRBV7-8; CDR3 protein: CASSGTSGVKEQFF; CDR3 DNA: TGTGCCAGCAGCGGGACTAGCGGAGTCAAGGAGCAGTTCTTC
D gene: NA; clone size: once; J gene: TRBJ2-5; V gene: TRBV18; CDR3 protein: CASSPSPTGQETQYF; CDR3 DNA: TGTGCCAGCTCACCCTCCCCTACAGGTCAAGAGACCCAGTACTTC
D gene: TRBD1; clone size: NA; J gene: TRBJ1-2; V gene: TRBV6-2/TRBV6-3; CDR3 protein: CASSRQGINYGYTF; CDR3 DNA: TGTGCCAGCAGTCGACAGGGGATCAACTATGGCTACACCTTC
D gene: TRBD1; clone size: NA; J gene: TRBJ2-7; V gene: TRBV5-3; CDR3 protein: CARSTNLAGGQFYEQYF; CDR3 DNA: TGTGCCAGAAGCACCAATCTCGCAGGGGGCCAATTCTACGAGCAGTACTTC
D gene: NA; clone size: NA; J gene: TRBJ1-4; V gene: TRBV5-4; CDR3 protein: CASSSQPHWGGGATNEKLFF; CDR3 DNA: TGTGCCAGCAGCTCTCAACCCCATTGGGGCGGGGGGGCAACTAATGAAAAACTGTTTTTT
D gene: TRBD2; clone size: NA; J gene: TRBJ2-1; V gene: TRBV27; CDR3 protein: CASRGTSEPYNEQFF; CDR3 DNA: TGTGCCAGCAGAGGGACTAGCGAGCCCTACAATGAGCAGTTCTTC
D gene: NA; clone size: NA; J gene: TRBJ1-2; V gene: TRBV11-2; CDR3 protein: CASSLARGYGYTF; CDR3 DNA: TGTGCCAGCAGCTTAGCGCGGGGCTATGGCTACACCTTC
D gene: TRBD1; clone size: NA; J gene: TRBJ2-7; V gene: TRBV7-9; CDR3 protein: CASSKGQGIPEQYF; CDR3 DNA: TGTGCCAGCAGCAAAGGACAGGGGATACCCGAGCAGTACTTC
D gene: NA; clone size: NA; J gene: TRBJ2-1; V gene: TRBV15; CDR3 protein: CATSPFDNEQFF; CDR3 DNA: TGTGCCACCAGCCCCTTCGACAATGAGCAGTTCTTC
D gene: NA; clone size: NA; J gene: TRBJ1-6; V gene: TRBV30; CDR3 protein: CACRDTYNSPLHF; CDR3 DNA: TGTGCCTGCCGGGACACCTATAATTCACCCCTCCACTTT
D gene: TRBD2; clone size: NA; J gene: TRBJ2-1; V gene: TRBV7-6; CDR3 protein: CASSFWVAGAYNEQFF; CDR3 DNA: TGTGCCAGCAGCTTTTGGGTTGCGGGAGCTTACAATGAGCAGTTCTTC
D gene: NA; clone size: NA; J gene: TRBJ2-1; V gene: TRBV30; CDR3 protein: CAWNKGASSYNEQFF; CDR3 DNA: TGTGCCTGGAACAAAGGGGCAAGCTCCTACAATGAGCAGTTCTTC
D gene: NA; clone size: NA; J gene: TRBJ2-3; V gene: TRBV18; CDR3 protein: CASSPGFGRGTDTQYF; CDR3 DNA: TGTGCCAGCTCACCAGGGTTTGGGCGGGGCACAGATACGCAGTATTTT
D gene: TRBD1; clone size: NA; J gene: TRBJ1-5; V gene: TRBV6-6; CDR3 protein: CASSPPGQGLSNQPQHF; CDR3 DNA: TGTGCCAGCAGTCCCCCGGGACAGGGCCTTAGCAATCAGCCCCAGCATTTT
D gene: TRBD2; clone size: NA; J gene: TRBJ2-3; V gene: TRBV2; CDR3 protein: CASSGLAGGGDTQYF; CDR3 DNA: TGTGCCAGCAGTGGGCTAGCGGGAGGAGGAGATACGCAGTATTTT
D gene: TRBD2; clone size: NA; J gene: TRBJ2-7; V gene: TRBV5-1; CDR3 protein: CASSSGVLAETYEQYF; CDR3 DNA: TGCGCCAGCAGCTCTGGAGTCCTAGCGGAGACCTACGAGCAGTACTTC
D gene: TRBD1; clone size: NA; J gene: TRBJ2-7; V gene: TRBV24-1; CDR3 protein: CATSDRRTGGFDEQYF; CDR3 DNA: TGTGCCACCAGTGATCGTAGGACAGGGGGTTTCGACGAGCAGTACTTC
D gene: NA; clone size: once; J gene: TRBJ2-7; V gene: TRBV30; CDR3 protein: CAWSARYEQYF; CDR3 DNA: TGTGCCTGGAGTGCACGGTACGAGCAGTACTTC
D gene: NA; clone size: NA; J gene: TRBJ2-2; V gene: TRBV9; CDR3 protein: CASNQVVTGELFF; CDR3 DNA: TGTGCCAGCAACCAGGTGGTCACCGGGGAGCTGTTTTTT
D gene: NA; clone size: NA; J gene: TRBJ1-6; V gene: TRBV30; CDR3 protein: CAWSPGSPLHF; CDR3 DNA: TGTGCCTGGAGTCCGGGGTCACCCCTCCACTTT
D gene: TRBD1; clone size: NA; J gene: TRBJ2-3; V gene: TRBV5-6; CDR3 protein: CASSFAGGGSTDTQYF; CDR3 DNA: TGTGCCAGCAGCTTCGCAGGGGGCGGAAGCACAGATACGCAGTATTTT
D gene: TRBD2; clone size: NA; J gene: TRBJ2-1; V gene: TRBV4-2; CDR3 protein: CASSQVLAGASYNEQFF; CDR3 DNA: TGTGCCAGCAGCCAAGTGTTGGCGGGAGCCTCCTACAATGAGCAGTTCTTC
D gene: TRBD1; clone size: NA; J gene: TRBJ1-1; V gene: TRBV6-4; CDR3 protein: CASSVEQGAGSEAFF; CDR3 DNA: TGTGCCAGCAGTGTGGAACAGGGGGCCGGCTCTGAAGCTTTCTTT
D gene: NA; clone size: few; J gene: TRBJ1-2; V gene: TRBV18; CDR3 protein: CASSLLIGKNYGYTF; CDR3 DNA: TGTGCCAGCTCACTTCTTATCGGGAAAAACTATGGCTACACCTTC
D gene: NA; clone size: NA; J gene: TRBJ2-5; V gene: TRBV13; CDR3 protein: CASSPRLEETQYF; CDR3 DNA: TGTGCCAGCAGCCCCCGACTAGAAGAGACCCAGTACTTC
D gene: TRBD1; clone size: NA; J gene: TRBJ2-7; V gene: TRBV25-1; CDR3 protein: CASSDISSGQWHF; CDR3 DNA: TGTGCCAGCAGTGACATTAGCTCGGGACAGTGGCACTTC
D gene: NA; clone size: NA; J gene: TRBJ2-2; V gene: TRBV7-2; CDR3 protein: CASSLDRGGTGELFF; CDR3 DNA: TGTGCCAGCAGCTTAGACAGGGGAGGCACCGGGGAGCTGTTTTTT
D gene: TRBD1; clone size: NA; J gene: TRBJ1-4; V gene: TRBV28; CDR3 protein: CASGSGGPEKLFF; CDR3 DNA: TGTGCCAGCGGGTCAGGGGGCCCTGAAAAACTGTTTTTT
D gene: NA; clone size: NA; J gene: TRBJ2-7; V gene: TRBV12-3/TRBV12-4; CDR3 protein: CASSFRGGEQYF; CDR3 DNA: TGTGCCAGCAGTTTTAGAGGTGGCGAGCAGTACTTC
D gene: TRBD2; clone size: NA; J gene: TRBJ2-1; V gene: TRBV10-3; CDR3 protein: CAIAARAGGLHEQFF; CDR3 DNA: TGTGCCATCGCTGCCCGAGCGGGAGGGCTACATGAGCAGTTCTTC
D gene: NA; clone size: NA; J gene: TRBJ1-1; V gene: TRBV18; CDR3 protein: CASSPGGDGSTEAFF; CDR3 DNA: TGTGCCAGCTCTCCGGGCGGGGATGGGTCGACTGAAGCTTTCTTT
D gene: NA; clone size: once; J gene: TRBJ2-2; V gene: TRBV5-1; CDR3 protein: CASSLVTRGGTGELFF; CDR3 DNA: TGCGCCAGCAGCTTGGTTACCAGGGGCGGCACCGGGGAGCTGTTTTTT
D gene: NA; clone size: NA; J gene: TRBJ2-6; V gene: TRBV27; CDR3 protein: CASRPLGGSGANVLTF; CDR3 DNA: TGTGCCAGCAGACCCTTGGGGGGCTCTGGGGCCAACGTCCTGACTTTC